The rows below give T cell receptor beta chains drawn from one sample of a study of blood T cell repertoires in COVID-19. Clones were sequenced by immunoSEQ multiplex PCR, and TCRdb holds only the in-frame ones, with some missing. The data contain tens of thousands of clones, roughly 84% of them singletons. The material sequenced was peripheral blood. The receptors here all came from a man aged 50 to 60 with COVID-19, enrolled during active disease. Each CDR3 is given with its conserved first and last residue. The order of the fields is CDR3 protein, CDR3 DNA, D gene, J gene, V gene, clone size. D genes are given only for firm matches. Size tells how often a clone was seen (once, few, many) or the class of an expanded clone, and some rows leave it out.

CDR3aa: CASSLGASRMGEQYF
CDR3nt: TGTGCCAGCAGCTTAGGGGCATCTCGGATGGGCGAGCAGTACTTC
d_gene: -
j_gene: TRBJ2-7
v_gene: TRBV7-6
abundance: -

CDR3aa: CASSNLAADTQYF
CDR3nt: TGTGCCAGCAGCAACCTTGCGGCAGATACGCAGTATTTT
d_gene: -
j_gene: TRBJ2-3
v_gene: TRBV7-2
abundance: -

CDR3aa: CASSIDHLGDRVGNEQFF
CDR3nt: TGTGCCAGTAGTATAGATCATCTAGGGGACAGGGTAGGCAATGAGCAGTTCTTC
d_gene: TRBD1
j_gene: TRBJ2-1
v_gene: TRBV19
abundance: -

CDR3aa: CASAGNRAYGYTF
CDR3nt: TGTGCCAGCGCCGGTAACAGGGCCTATGGCTACACCTTC
d_gene: -
j_gene: TRBJ1-2
v_gene: TRBV19
abundance: few

CDR3aa: CASSRVGTNEKLFF
CDR3nt: TGTGCCAGCAGCCGAGTTGGTACTAATGAAAAACTGTTTTTT
d_gene: -
j_gene: TRBJ1-4
v_gene: TRBV11-2
abundance: -

CDR3aa: CASSPSGRAYNEQFF
CDR3nt: TGTGCCAGCTCCCCTAGCGGGAGGGCATACAATGAGCAGTTCTTC
d_gene: TRBD2
j_gene: TRBJ2-1
v_gene: TRBV18
abundance: -

CDR3aa: CAWTLGVADYNEQFF
CDR3nt: TGTGCCTGGACCCTCGGGGTAGCAGATTACAATGAGCAGTTCTTC
d_gene: -
j_gene: TRBJ2-1
v_gene: TRBV30
abundance: many

CDR3aa: CASRGTGSTNTEAFF
CDR3nt: TGTGCCAGCAGGGGGACAGGGTCGACGAACACTGAAGCTTTCTTT
d_gene: TRBD1
j_gene: TRBJ1-1
v_gene: TRBV7-3
abundance: -

CDR3aa: CASSLAGDVVGELFF
CDR3nt: TGTGCCAGCAGCCTAGCGGGAGACGTAGTTGGGGAGCTGTTTTTT
d_gene: TRBD2
j_gene: TRBJ2-2
v_gene: TRBV6-2/TRBV6-3
abundance: -

CDR3aa: CASSRQGAREQYF
CDR3nt: TGCGCCAGCAGCCGACAGGGGGCGCGAGAGCAGTACTTC
d_gene: TRBD1
j_gene: TRBJ2-7
v_gene: TRBV5-1
abundance: -

CDR3aa: CATLKVGGRQFANTEAFF
CDR3nt: TGTGCCACCCTCAAGGTCGGGGGTCGCCAATTTGCGAACACTGAAGCTTTCTTT
d_gene: -
j_gene: TRBJ1-1
v_gene: TRBV21-1
abundance: -

CDR3aa: CASSLVGGLTYGYTF
CDR3nt: TGTGCCAGCAGCTTGGTCGGGGGACTTACCTATGGCTACACCTTC
d_gene: -
j_gene: TRBJ1-2
v_gene: TRBV5-8
abundance: -

CDR3aa: CASSSRTAYNEKLFF
CDR3nt: TGTGCCAGTAGTTCCCGGACAGCTTATAATGAAAAACTGTTTTTT
d_gene: -
j_gene: TRBJ1-4
v_gene: TRBV19
abundance: -

CDR3aa: CASSLSGSARTEAFF
CDR3nt: TGTGCCAGCAGTTTGTCGGGTTCGGCTCGCACTGAAGCTTTCTTT
d_gene: -
j_gene: TRBJ1-1
v_gene: TRBV6-5
abundance: -

CDR3aa: CASSYSTLEGGAFF
CDR3nt: TGTGCCAGCAGTTACTCGACTCTCGAGGGTGGAGCTTTCTTT
d_gene: -
j_gene: TRBJ1-1
v_gene: TRBV6-2/TRBV6-3
abundance: few

CDR3aa: CASNRSLLAGELFF
CDR3nt: TGTGCCAGCAACCGATCATTACTGGCCGGGGAGCTGTTTTTT
d_gene: -
j_gene: TRBJ2-2
v_gene: TRBV4-2
abundance: -

CDR3aa: CASSRDRFGKTDTQYF
CDR3nt: TGTGCCAGTAGCCGCGACAGGTTCGGGAAGACAGATACGCAGTATTTT
d_gene: -
j_gene: TRBJ2-3
v_gene: TRBV19
abundance: -

CDR3aa: CSASQLYRADEQFF
CDR3nt: TGCAGTGCTAGTCAGCTATACAGGGCCGATGAGCAGTTCTTC
d_gene: -
j_gene: TRBJ2-1
v_gene: TRBV20-1
abundance: -

CDR3aa: CAWSPRGDIQYF
CDR3nt: TGTGCCTGGAGTCCCAGGGGGGACATTCAGTACTTC
d_gene: -
j_gene: TRBJ2-4
v_gene: TRBV30
abundance: -

CDR3aa: CASSLAVVEDSNQPQHF
CDR3nt: TGTGCCAGCAGCTTAGCAGTGGTGGAGGATAGCAATCAGCCCCAGCATTTT
d_gene: -
j_gene: TRBJ1-5
v_gene: TRBV7-9
abundance: -

CDR3aa: CASSLGLSGVLYEQYF
CDR3nt: TGTGCCAGCAGCTTAGGACTTAGCGGAGTCTTGTACGAGCAGTACTTC
d_gene: -
j_gene: TRBJ2-7
v_gene: TRBV7-8
abundance: -

CDR3aa: CASSRTSGADTQYF
CDR3nt: TGTGCCAGCAGTCGAACTAGCGGCGCAGATACGCAGTATTTT
d_gene: TRBD2
j_gene: TRBJ2-3
v_gene: TRBV6-6
abundance: -